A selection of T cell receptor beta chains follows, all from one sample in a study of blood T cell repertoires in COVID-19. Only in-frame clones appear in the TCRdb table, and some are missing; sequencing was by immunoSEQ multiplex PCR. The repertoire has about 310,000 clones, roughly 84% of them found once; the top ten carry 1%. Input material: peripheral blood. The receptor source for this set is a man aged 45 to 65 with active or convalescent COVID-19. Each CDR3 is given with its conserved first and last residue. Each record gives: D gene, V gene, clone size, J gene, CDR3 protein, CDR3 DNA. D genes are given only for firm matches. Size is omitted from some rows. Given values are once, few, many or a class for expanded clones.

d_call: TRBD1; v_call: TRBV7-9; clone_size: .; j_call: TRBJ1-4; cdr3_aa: CASSWGQGDDEKLFF; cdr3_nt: TGTGCCAGCAGCTGGGGACAGGGTGACGATGAAAAACTGTTTTTT
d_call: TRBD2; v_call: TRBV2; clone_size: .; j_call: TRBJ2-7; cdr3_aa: CASRSLSLAAYEQYF; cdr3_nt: TGTGCCAGCAGGTCCCTCAGTCTAGCGGCCTACGAGCAGTACTTC
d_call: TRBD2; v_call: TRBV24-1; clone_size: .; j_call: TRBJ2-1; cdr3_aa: CATSDRTSGSNEQFF; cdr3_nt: TGTGCCACCAGTGACCGGACTAGCGGGAGCAATGAGCAGTTCTTC
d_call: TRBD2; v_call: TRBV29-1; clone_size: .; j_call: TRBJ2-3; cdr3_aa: CSVLRGGGGTTDTQYF; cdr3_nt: TGCAGCGTCCTTCGGGGCGGGGGAGGAACCACAGATACGCAGTATTTT
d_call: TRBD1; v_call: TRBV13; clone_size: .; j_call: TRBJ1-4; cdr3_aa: CASSPPGTALINEKLFF; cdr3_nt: TGTGCCAGCAGCCCCCCCGGGACAGCACTAATTAATGAAAAACTGTTTTTT
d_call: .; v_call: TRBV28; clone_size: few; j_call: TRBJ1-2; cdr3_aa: CASSLPPGAGAHYYTF; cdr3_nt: TGTGCCAGCAGTCTCCCCCCGGGGGCGGGGGCTCATTACTACACCTTC
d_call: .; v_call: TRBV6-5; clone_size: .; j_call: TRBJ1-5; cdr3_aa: CASSRQAYSNQPQHF; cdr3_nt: TGTGCCAGCAGCAGACAGGCCTATAGCAATCAGCCCCAGCATTTT
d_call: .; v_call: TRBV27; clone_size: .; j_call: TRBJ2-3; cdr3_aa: CASSSYTDTQYF; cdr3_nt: TGTGCCAGCAGTTCCTACACAGATACGCAGTATTTT
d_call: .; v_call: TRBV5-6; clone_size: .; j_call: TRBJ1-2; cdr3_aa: CASSLSSYGYTF; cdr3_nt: TGTGCCAGCAGCTTGTCCAGCTATGGCTACACCTTC
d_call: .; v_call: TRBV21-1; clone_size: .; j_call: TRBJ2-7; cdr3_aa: CASRLKGLADQYEQYF; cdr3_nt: TGTGCCAGCAGATTGAAAGGACTAGCGGACCAATACGAGCAGTACTTC
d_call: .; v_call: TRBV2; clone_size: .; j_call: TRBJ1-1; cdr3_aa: CASSNTGRTEAFF; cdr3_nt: TGTGCCAGCAGTAACACAGGGCGCACTGAAGCTTTCTTT
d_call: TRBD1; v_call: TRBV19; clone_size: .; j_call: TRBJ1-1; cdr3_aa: CASSKRDRDTEAFF; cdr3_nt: TGTGCCAGTAGTAAGCGCGACAGGGACACTGAAGCTTTCTTT
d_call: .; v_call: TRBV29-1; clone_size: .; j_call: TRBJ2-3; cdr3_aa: CSVVRGGADTQYF; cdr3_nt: TGCAGCGTTGTCAGGGGCGGTGCAGATACGCAGTATTTT
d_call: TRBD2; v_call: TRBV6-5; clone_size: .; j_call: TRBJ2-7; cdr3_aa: CASSYGRGGYEQYF; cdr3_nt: TGTGCCAGCAGTTACGGGAGGGGCGGGTACGAGCAGTACTTC
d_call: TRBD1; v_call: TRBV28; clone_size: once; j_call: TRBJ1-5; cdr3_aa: CASNIVQGSNQPQHF; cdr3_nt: TGTGCCAGCAATATTGTACAGGGGAGCAATCAGCCCCAGCATTTT
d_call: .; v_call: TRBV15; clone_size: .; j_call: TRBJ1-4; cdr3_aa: CATSRDIDEKLFF; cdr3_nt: TGTGCCACCAGCAGAGATATAGATGAAAAACTGTTTTTT
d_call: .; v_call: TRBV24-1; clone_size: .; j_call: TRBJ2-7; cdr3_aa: CATSDSEPTGRYEQYF; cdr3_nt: TGTGCCACCAGTGATTCGGAACCGACAGGGAGGTACGAGCAGTACTTC
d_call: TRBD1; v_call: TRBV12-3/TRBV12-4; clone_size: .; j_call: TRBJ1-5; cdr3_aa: CASSWTGNQPQHF; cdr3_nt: TGTGCCAGCAGTTGGACAGGAAATCAGCCCCAGCATTTT